Each of the 16 T cell receptor beta chains below was sequenced from the same sample in a study of CD8+ T cells in alopecia areata. As the sequencing template, cDNA was produced by extracting RNA and reverse transcribing it. Using immunoSEQ multiplex PCR, the repertoire was profiled, and TCRdb retains in-frame clones only, with some absent. The top ten hold approximately 0.44% of the sample, which has some 210,000 clones, approximately 52% seen once. The material sequenced was CD4+ T cells sorted from blood, taken at week 0. The receptor source for this set is a human donor with alopecia areata.

This rearrangement joins TRBV2 to TRBJ2-3, with 9 positions matching TRBD2. The CDR3 is 15 residues long. Germline V gene sequence: CDR1 SNHLY, CDR2 FYNNEI. With V trimmed by 11 bases and J by 7 bases, 16 bases remained unmatched. CDR3 DNA sequence: TGTGCCGCCAGCAGTGAAGCGGGAGGCGCGAATACGCAGTATTTT. Translated: CAASSEAGGANTQYF.

CDR3 DNA: TGTGCCAGCAGCCTTGAACAGGGGGCCGGAAACTATGGCTACACCTTC. It translates to CASSLEQGAGNYGYTF. The chain carries TRBV6-6 and TRBJ1-2, with 9 bases identical to TRBD1. With V trimmed by 6 bases and J by 2 bases, 10 bases remained unmatched. This CDR3 has 16 residues. Germline CDR1 MNHNY, CDR2 SVGAGI (reference sequence).

The genes are TRBV7-9 and TRBJ1-6; unclear D gene. The germline V gene encodes CDR1 SEHNR and CDR2 FQNEAQ (reference sequence). The CDR3 has 13 amino acids. V lost 6 bases and J lost 5, with 8 bases in between. CDR3 loop: CASRPGHNSPLHF. The CDR3 DNA sequence: TGTGCCAGCAGGCCGGGCCATAATTCACCCCTCCACTTT.

The J gene is TRBJ2-5, the V gene TRBV9; 14 bases are a match to TRBD2. The CDR3 runs 16 residues. The V segment lost 3 bases and the J segment 3 bases; nucleotides outside the gene matches: 4. The germline V gene encodes CDR1 SGDLS and CDR2 YYNGEE. CDR3 DNA sequence: TGTGCCAGCAGCGCCATGGGACTAGCGGGGGAAGAGACCCAGTACTTC. Protein sequence: CASSAMGLAGEETQYF.

V gene TRBV14 combines with J gene TRBJ2-7; D gene unclear. The germline V and J ends were trimmed by 4 bases and 3 bases, with 4 bases remaining between them. Germline CDR1 SGHDN, CDR2 FVKESK. The CDR3 has 11 amino acids. This CDR3 reads CASSRDYEQYF. The CDR3 nucleotides are TGTGCCAGCAGCCGCGACTACGAGCAGTACTTC.

The chain couples TRBV27 to TRBJ2-4, with D perhaps TRBD1 (6 bases). The V gene lost 6 bases and the J gene lost 7 bases, with 25 bases spanning the gap. The CDR3 is 17 amino acids. Per germline, CDR1 MNHEY and CDR2 SMNVEV (reference sequence). CDR3 in DNA: TGTGCCAGCAGACCCCAGGGGCGAAACATCGTTGGGAACATTCAGTACTTC. Its protein is CASRPQGRNIVGNIQYF.

This chain connects TRBV9 to TRBJ1-1; no clear D. CDR3 length equals 16 residues. Trimming took off 0 bases at V and 4 bases at J, with 16 bases between the two ends. Per the germline V gene, CDR1 is SGDLS and CDR2 is YYNGEE. CDR3 nucleotide sequence: TGTGCCAGCAGCGTAGCCGGTGCATTTGAAGCCACTGAAGCTTTCTTT. Translated: CASSVAGAFEATEAFF.

The chain carries TRBV4-2 and TRBJ1-1, with 10 positions matching TRBD1. In germline, CDR1 is LGHNA, CDR2 YNFKEQ. CDR3 size: 15 residues. With 4 bases clipped from V and 2 bases from J, the junction kept 4 bases outside the gene matches. CDR3 in DNA: TGTGCCAGCAGCCCTGGGACAGGGGATAACACTGAAGCTTTCTTT. This translates into CASSPGTGDNTEAFF.

The J gene is TRBJ2-3, the V gene TRBV25-1; D not resolved. V lost 3 bases, J lost 0 bases, and 10 bases lay in between. The CDR3 covers 15 residues. CDR1 and CDR2 (germline): MGHDK, SYGVNS. The CDR3 spells CASSEAGSSTDTQYF. The CDR3, as DNA: TGTGCCAGCAGTGAGGCAGGATCTAGCACAGATACGCAGTATTTT. The variable domain in full, completed from reference TRBV25-1 and TRBJ2-3, reads EADIYQTPRYLVIGTGKKITLECSQTMGHDKMYWYQQDPGMELHLIHYSYGVNSTEKGDLSSESTVSRIRTEHFPLTLESARPSHTSQYLCASSEAGSSTDTQYFGPGTRLTVL.

This clone was counted a few times. The chain joins TRBV30 to TRBJ1-1; 10 positions match TRBD1. The junction had 9 bases not matched to a gene; V was cut back by 4 bases and J by 10 bases. CDR1 is GTSNPN, CDR2 SVGIG, per germline (reference sequence). CDR3 length: 13 amino acids. DNA of the CDR3: TGTGCCTGGACCACTTTAAGGACAGGGGGAGCTTTCTTT. Amino acids: CAWTTLRTGGAFF.

This chain joins TRBV29-1 and TRBJ1-5; TRBD1 might be the D (6 bases). The V gene lost 4 bases and the J gene lost 4 bases, with 17 bases spanning the gap. The germline V gene has CDR1 SQVTM and CDR2 ANQGSEA. The CDR3 totals 15 residues. CDR3 nucleotide sequence: TGCAGCGTTGCTCTAGGCACAGGGCGAAATCAGCCCCAGCATTTT. Amino acid sequence: CSVALGTGRNQPQHF.

The rearrangement uses TRBV29-1 and TRBJ2-1; 8 nucleotides agree with TRBD2. The germline V gene has CDR1 SQVTM and CDR2 ANQGSEA. The CDR3 is 16 amino acids. Trimming removed 7 bases from V and 4 bases from J; junction bases left unmatched: 15. The DNA of the CDR3 is TGCAGCGCGAGGCCCCTTAGCGGGAAGAGATACAATGAGCAGTTCTTC. This encodes CSARPLSGKRYNEQFF.

V usage is TRBV29-1 and J usage is TRBJ2-7; TRBD1 or TRBD2 may be the D gene (5 bases each). The CDR3 length is 14 residues. Germline V CDR1 and CDR2: SQVTM, ANQGSEA. Between the trimmed V and J ends, which lost 7 bases and 3 bases, there was a span of 19 bases. CDR3 coding DNA: TGCAGCGCGGGTAGAGGGGTTATGAGCTACGAGCAGTACTTC. This codes for CSAGRGVMSYEQYF.

In DNA, the CDR3 is TGCGCCAGCAGCCCGACCGGGACAGGCACAGATACGCAGTATTTT. This translates into CASSPTGTGTDTQYF. V usage is TRBV5-1 and J usage is TRBJ2-3; the match to TRBD1 covers 7 bases. The V gene's germline CDR1 is SGHRS and CDR2 YFSETQ. This CDR3 has 15 amino acids. With V trimmed by 4 bases and J by 1 base, 6 bases remained unmatched.

This clone was observed a single time. The V call is TRBV30, the J call TRBJ2-1, with no clear D. This CDR3 is built from 15 residues. V lost 1 base, J lost 2 bases, and 12 bases lay in between. The germline V gene encodes CDR1 GTSNPN and CDR2 SVGIG (reference sequence). CDR3: CAWSEPSLPYNEQFF. In DNA form, the CDR3 reads TGTGCCTGGAGTGAGCCGTCACTCCCCTACAATGAGCAGTTCTTC.

The chain is built from TRBV29-1 and TRBJ1-4; TRBD1 matches at 10 bases. The CDR3 runs to 14 residues. Trimming took 6 bases from V and 4 from J; bases not matched to a gene: 5. The germline V gene has CDR1 SQVTM and CDR2 ANQGSEA. CDR3: CSVARTGGNEKLFF. The CDR3, as DNA: TGCAGCGTGGCCAGGACAGGGGGTAATGAAAAACTGTTTTTT.